This T cell receptor (beta chain) was obtained from a study of identical twins. TCRdb passed the 5' RACE reads through MiXCR, listing each CDR3 protein once. The sample includes fewer than 250,000 distinct CDR3 sequences, roughly 7% of them seen just once. In this sample, this clonotype turned up many times. CDR1 SQVTM and CDR2 ANQGSEA come from the germline V gene. The CDR3 extends over 14 amino acids. The trim removed 5 bases at V and 8 bases at J, leaving 9 bases unmatched. This same sample was also part of a study on yellow fever vaccine responses in identical twins.

The gene calls are TRBV29-1 and TRBJ2-1, with 10 bases lining up with TRBD2. The sequenced sample consisted of memory (CD45RO+) T cells sorted from blood. This TCR was sampled from a woman younger than 30 in good health. Here the CDR3 reads CSVSSSGGGYEQFF. The CDR3 nucleotides are TGCAGCGTTTCTTCTAGCGGGGGCGGGTATGAGCAGTTCTTC.